This TCR beta chain was retrieved from a study of blood T cell repertoires in COVID-19. Study as a whole: Acute-phase and convalescent COVID-19 samples originated in the United States, Italy and Spain. T cells, B-cell-depleted T cells, or PBMCs provided the cDNA or gDNA that served as material.

In the original analysis: Reference gene primer amplification gave nucleated cell count estimates. Libraries were prepared by immunoSEQ multiplex PCR; TCRdb keeps only in-frame clonotypes and omits some of them. V, J and clone size are those of that table, while D and trimming were read from the DNA. Of about 42,000 clones in the sample, around three quarters were seen once. There are 15 residues in the CDR3. V lost 6 bases to trimming and J lost 3 bases; unmatched junction nucleotides: 8. Germline V gene lookup returns CDR1 MNHEY and CDR2 SMNVEV (reference sequence). The chain has TRBV27 and TRBJ2-5; TRBD2 aligns across 9 bases. This clonotype was obtained from a woman of 80 years or more with acute or convalescent COVID-19. Sequencing input: peripheral blood. The CDR3 DNA follows: TGTGCCAGCAGAGCGAGAGCGGGAGGTAAAGAGACCCAGTACTTC. It codes for CASRARAGGKETQYF.